This T cell receptor (beta chain) was sequenced during a study of regulatory T cells in long-lasting Graves disease. The TCR beta library used iRepertoire HTBI primers with Arm-PCR amplification of CDR3. TCRdb called the multiplex PCR reads again in MiXCR, with one record for every CDR3 protein. The profile shows about 620,000 distinct CDR3 sequences, approximately 15% of them singletons. Time point given: newly diagnosed GD, antithyroid drugs for less than 3 months. PBMC-extracted RNA yielded the TCR library. This clonotype was seen only a few times. Separately, the same data were catalogued under a study of T cells in Graves' hyperthyroidism and ophthalmopathy.

This specimen was peripheral blood mononuclear cells (PBMCs), taken at new diagnosis, from a patient treated with antithyroid drugs. The receptor's source is a woman in her 30s with Graves disease.

CDR3 in amino acids: CASSLVAGQLQTQYF. The CDR3 DNA follows: TGCGCCAGCAGCTTGGTGGCGGGACAGCTGCAGACCCAGTACTTC. V usage is TRBV5-1 and J usage is TRBJ2-5; tentative D call: TRBD1 (7 bases). Trimming removed 0 bases from V and 6 bases from J, with 15 bases in between. The CDR3 sequence is 15 residues long. CDR1 is SGHRS, CDR2 YFSETQ, per germline.